This TCR beta chain is drawn from a study of CD4 and CD8 cells across lung adenocarcinoma regions. TCRdb re-analysed the PCR reads in MiXCR, keeping a single row per CDR3 protein. The sample shows 5,000 to 6,500 distinct CDR3 sequences, almost 50% of them seen only once. J gave up 4 bases and V 8 bases, and 0 bases lay outside the gene matches. The CDR3 runs 12 residues. Germline V gives CDR1 WSHSY, CDR2 SAAADI. The patients had localized lung adenocarcinoma, a non-small cell subtype. This TCR was sampled from a male donor with lung adenocarcinoma. The CD4 and CD8 labels of this study may be unreliable. The sample taken for sequencing was CD8+ T cells from the margin of a lung tumor. The J gene is TRBJ2-5, the V gene TRBV10-2; 11 nucleotides agree with TRBD2. CDR3 sequence: CASLAGGETQYF. CDR3 bases: TGCGCCAGCCTAGCGGGAGGAGAGACCCAGTACTTC.